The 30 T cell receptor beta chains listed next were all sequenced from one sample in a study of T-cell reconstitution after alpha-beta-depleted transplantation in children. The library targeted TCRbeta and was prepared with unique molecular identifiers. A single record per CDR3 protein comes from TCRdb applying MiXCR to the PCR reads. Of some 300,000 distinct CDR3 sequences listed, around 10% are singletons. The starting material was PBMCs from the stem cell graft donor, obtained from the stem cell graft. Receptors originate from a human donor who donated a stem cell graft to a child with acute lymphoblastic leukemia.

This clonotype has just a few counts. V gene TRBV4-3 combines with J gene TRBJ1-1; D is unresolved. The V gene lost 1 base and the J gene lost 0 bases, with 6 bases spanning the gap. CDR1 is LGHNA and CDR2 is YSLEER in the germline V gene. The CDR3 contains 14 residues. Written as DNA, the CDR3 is TGCGCCAGCAGCCAAGTTAGACTGAACACTGAAGCTTTCTTT. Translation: CASSQVRLNTEAFF.

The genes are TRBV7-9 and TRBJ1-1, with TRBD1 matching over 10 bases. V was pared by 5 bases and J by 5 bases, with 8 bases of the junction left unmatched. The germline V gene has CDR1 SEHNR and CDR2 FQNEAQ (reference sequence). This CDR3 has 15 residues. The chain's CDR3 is CASSPGTGVGTEAFF. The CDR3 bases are TGTGCCAGCAGCCCGGGGACAGGGGTGGGGACTGAAGCTTTCTTT.

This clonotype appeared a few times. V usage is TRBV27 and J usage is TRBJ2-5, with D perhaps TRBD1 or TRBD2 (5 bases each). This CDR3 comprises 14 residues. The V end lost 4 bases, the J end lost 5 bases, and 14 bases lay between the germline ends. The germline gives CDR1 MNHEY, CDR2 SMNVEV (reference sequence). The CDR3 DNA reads TGTGCCAGCAGTTCTCTTGGGGGTGTGGAGACCCAGTACTTC. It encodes CASSSLGGVETQYF.

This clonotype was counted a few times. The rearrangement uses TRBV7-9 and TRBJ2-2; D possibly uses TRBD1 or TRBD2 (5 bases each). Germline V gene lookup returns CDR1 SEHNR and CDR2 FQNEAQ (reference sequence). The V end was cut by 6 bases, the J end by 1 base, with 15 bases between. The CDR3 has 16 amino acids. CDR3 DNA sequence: TGTGCCAGCAGACCAAGCCGGGGACGGAACACCGGGGAGCTGTTTTTT. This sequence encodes CASRPSRGRNTGELFF.

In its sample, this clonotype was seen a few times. CDR3 amino acids: CASTMGGVKNIQYF. The CDR3 DNA sequence: TGTGCCAGCACCATGGGGGGAGTCAAAAACATTCAGTACTTC. This sequence joins TRBV12-3 or TRBV12-4 and TRBJ2-4; D perhaps matches TRBD2 (6 bases). This CDR3 region has 14 residues. V was shortened by 7 bases and J by 3 bases, with 13 bases between the two germline ends.

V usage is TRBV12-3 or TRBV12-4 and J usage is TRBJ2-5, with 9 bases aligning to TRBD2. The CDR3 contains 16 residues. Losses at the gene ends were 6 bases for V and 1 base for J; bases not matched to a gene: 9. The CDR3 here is CASSPQPGLAQETQYF. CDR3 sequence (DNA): TGTGCCAGCAGCCCCCAACCGGGACTAGCCCAAGAGACCCAGTACTTC.

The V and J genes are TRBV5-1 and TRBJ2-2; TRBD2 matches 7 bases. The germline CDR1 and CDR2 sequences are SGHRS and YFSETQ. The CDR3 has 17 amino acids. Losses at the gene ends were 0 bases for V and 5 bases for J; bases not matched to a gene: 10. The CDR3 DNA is TGCGCCAGCAGCTTGGCCCCGCGCGGGAGCGGAACCGGGGAGCTGTTTTTT. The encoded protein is CASSLAPRGSGTGELFF.

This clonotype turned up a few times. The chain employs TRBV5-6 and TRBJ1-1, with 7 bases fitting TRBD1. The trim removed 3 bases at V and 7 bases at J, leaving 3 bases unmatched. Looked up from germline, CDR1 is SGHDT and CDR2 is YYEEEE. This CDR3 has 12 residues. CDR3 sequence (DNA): TGTGCCAGCAGCTCCGGGACAGTTGAAGCTTTCTTT. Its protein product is CASSSGTVEAFF.

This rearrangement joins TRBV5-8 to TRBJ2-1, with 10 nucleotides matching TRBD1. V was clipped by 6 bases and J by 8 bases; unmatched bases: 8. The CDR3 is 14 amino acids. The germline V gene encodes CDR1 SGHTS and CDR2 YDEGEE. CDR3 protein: CASNPGQGPHEQFF. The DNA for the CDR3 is TGTGCCAGCAACCCGGGACAGGGGCCCCATGAGCAGTTCTTC. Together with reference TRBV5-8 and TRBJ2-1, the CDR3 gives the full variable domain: EAGVTQSPTHLIKTRGQQATLRCSPISGHTSVYWYQQALGLGLQFLLWYDEGEERNRGNFPPRFSGRQFPNYSSELNVNALELEDSALYLCASNPGQGPHEQFFGPGTRLTVL.

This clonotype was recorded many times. In DNA form, the CDR3 reads TGTGCCAGCAGCCCCCCGAGCAGCGTTCTAGCCAAAAACATTCAGTACTTC. Translation gives CASSPPSSVLAKNIQYF. The J gene is TRBJ2-4, the V gene TRBV7-2; no reliable D call. Trimming removed 5 bases at V and 0 bases at J, with 17 bases between. The CDR3 length is 17 residues. Germline CDR1 SGHTA, CDR2 FQGNSA.

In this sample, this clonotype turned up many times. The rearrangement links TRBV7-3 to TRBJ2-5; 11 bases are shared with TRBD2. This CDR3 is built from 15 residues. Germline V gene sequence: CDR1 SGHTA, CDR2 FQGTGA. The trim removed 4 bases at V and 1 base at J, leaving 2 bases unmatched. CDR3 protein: CASSSGLAAQETQYF. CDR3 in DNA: TGTGCCAGCAGCTCGGGACTAGCGGCCCAAGAGACCCAGTACTTC. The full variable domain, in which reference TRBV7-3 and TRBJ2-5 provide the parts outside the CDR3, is GAGVSQTPSNKVTEKGKYVELRCDPISGHTALYWYRQSLGQGPEFLIYFQGTGAADDSGLPNDRFFAVRPEGSVSTLKIQRTERGDSAVYLCASSSGLAAQETQYFGPGTRLLVL.

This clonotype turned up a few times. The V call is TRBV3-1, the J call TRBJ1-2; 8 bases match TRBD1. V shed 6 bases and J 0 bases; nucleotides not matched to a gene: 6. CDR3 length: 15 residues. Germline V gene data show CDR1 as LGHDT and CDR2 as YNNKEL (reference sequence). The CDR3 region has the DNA TGTGCCAGCAGTACGATACAGGGGGCTAACTATGGCTACACCTTC. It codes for CASSTIQGANYGYTF.

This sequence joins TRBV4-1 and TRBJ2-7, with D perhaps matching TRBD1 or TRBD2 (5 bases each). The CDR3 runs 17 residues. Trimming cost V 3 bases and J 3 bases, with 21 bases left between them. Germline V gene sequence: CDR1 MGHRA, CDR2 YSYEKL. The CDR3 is CASSQADRDPIYYEQYF. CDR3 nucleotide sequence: TGCGCCAGCAGCCAGGCGGACCGGGACCCAATATACTACGAGCAGTACTTC.

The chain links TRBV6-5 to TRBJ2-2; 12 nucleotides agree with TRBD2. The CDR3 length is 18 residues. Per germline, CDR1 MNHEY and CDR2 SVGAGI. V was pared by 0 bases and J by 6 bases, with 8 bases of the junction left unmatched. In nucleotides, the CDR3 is TGTGCCAGCAGTTACTCGAATCTCCTAGCGGGAGGGGCCGGGGAGCTGTTTTTT. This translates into CASSYSNLLAGGAGELFF.

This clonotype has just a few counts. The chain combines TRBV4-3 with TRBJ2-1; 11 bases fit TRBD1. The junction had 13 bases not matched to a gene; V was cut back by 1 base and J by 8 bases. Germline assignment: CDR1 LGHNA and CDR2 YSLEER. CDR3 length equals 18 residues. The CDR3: CASSQGSPGQGASHEQFF. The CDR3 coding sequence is TGCGCCAGCAGCCAAGGGAGTCCCGGACAGGGGGCCTCCCATGAGCAGTTCTTC.

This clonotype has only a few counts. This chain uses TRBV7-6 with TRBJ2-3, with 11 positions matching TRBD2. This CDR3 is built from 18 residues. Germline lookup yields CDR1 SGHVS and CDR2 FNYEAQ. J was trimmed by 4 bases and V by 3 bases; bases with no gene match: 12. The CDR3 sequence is CASSFNSGRVSPADTQYF. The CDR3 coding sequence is TGTGCCAGCAGCTTCAATAGCGGGAGGGTCAGTCCCGCAGATACGCAGTATTTT.

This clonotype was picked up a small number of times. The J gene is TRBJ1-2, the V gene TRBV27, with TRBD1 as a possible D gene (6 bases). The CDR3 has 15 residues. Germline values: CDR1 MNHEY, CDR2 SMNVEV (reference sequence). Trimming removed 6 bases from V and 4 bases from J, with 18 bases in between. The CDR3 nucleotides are TGTGCCAGCAGCTTGGGACATCCTGGGGGCTATGGCTACACCTTC. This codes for CASSLGHPGGYGYTF.

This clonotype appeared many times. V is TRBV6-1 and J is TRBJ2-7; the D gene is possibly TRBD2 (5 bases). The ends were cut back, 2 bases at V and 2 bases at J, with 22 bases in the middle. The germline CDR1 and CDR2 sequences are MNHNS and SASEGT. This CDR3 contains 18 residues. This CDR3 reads CASSEQSIWVTGTYEQYF. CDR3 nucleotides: TGTGCCAGCAGTGAACAGTCTATTTGGGTTACGGGGACCTACGAGCAGTACTTC.

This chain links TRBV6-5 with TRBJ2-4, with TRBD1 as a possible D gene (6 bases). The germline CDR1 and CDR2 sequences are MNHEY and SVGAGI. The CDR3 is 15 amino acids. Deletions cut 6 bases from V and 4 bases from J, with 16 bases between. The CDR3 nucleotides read TGTGCCAGCAGCTACGGACAGAACGGGAAAAACATTCAGTACTTC. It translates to CASSYGQNGKNIQYF.

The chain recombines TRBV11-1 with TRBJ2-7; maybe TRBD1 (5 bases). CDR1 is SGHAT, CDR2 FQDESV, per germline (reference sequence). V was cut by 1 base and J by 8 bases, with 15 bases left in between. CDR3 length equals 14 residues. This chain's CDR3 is CASSLVGRVNQQYF. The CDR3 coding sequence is TGTGCCAGCAGCTTAGTCGGCAGGGTGAACCAGCAGTACTTC.

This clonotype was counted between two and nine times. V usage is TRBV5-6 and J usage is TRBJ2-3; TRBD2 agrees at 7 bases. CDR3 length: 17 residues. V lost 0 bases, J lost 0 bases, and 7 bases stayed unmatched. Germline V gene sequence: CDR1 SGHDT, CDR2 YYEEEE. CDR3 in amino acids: CASSLEASGYSTDTQYF. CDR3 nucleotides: TGTGCCAGCAGCTTGGAGGCTAGCGGATATAGCACAGATACGCAGTATTTT.

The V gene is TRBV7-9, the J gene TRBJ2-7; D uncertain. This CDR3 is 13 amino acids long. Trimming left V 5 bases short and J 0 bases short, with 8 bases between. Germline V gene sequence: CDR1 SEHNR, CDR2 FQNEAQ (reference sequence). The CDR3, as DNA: TGTGCCAGCAGCGACCCAAACTCCTACGAGCAGTACTTC. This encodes CASSDPNSYEQYF.

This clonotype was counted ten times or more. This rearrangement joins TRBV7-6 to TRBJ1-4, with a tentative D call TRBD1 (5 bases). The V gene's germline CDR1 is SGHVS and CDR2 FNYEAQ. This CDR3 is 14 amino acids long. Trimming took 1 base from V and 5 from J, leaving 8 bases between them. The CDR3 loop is CASSLGQTNEKLFF. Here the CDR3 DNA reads TGTGCCAGCAGCTTAGGACAGACAAATGAAAAACTGTTTTTT.

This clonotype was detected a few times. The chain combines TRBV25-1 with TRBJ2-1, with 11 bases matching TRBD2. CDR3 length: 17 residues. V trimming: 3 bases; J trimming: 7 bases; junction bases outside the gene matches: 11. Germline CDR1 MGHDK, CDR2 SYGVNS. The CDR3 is CASSDPTSGSFRNEQFF. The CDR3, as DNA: TGTGCCAGCAGTGATCCCACTAGCGGGAGTTTCAGGAATGAGCAGTTCTTC.

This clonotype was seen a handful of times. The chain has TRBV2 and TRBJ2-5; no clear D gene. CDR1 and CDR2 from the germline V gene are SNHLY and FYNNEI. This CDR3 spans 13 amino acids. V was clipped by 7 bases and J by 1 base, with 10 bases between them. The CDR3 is CASTPMVQETQYF. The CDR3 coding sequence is TGTGCCAGCACCCCTATGGTCCAAGAGACCCAGTACTTC.

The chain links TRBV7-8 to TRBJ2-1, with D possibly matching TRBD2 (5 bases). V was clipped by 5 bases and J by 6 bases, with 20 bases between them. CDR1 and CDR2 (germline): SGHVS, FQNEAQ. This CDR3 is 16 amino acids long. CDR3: CASSPREASGSNEQFF. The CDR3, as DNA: TGTGCCAGCAGCCCACGCGAAGCGTCGGGGAGCAATGAGCAGTTCTTC. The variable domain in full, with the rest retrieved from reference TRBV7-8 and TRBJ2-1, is GAGVSQSPRYKVAKRGQDVALRCDPISGHVSLFWYQQALGQGPEFLTYFQNEAQLDKSGLPSDRFFAERPEGSVSTLKIQRTQQEDSAVYLCASSPREASGSNEQFFGPGTRLTVL.

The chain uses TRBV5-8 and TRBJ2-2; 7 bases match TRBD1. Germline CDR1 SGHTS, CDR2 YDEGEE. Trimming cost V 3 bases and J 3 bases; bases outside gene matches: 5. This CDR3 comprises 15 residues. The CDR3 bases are TGTGCCAGCAGCTCCGGTACAGGGGACACCGGGGAGCTGTTTTTT. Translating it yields CASSSGTGDTGELFF.

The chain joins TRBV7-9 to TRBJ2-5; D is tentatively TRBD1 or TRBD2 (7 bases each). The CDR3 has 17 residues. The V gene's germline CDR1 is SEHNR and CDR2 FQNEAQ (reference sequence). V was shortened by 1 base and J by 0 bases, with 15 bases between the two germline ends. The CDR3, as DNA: TGTGCCAGCAGCTTAGGGAGAGCGGGGACAGACCAAGAGACCCAGTACTTC. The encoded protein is CASSLGRAGTDQETQYF.

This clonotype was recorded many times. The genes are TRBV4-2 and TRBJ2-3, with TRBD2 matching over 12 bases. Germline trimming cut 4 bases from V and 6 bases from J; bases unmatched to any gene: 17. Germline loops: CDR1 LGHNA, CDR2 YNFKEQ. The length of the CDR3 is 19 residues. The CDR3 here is CASSLKPHSSGRAWDTQYF. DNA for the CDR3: TGTGCCAGCAGCCTGAAGCCTCATTCTAGCGGGAGGGCCTGGGATACGCAGTATTTT.

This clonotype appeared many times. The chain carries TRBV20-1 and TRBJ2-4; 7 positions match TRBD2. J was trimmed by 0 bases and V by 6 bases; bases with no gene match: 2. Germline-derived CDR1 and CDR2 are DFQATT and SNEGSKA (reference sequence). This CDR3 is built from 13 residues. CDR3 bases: TGCAGTGCCGGGGAGGGAGCCAAAAACATTCAGTACTTC. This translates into CSAGEGAKNIQYF.